This T cell receptor beta chain was observed in a study of cytomegalovirus exposure and HLA in healthy donors. At the level of the study: From HLA-typed donors, an early data release held tens of millions of unique TCRs.

Amplification used 60 Vbeta primers and 13 Jbeta primers. TCRdb keeps only in-frame clones here, not all; method: immunoSEQ multiplex PCR. The sample includes approximately 81,000 clones, roughly four fifths seen only once; the top ten take around 6.4%. The study's findings and limits: Earlier analysis looked at TCR beta V segments, and most were productive about 87% or about 30% of the time.

By sample fraction, this clone is medium-sized. As yet, its antigen is unknown. The clonotype was recovered from a woman in her forties or fifties in good health and CMV-seropositive. Sequencing used PBMCs.

In DNA, the CDR3 is TGTGCCAGCAGTTTTGACAGCCAAAACATTCAGTACTTC. It yields the protein CASSFDSQNIQYF. The rearrangement uses TRBV6-1 and TRBJ2-4; maybe TRBD1 (5 bases). Germline V lookup: CDR1 MNHNS, CDR2 SASEGT. The germline V and J ends were trimmed by 5 bases and 5 bases, with 10 bases remaining between them. The CDR3 loop spans 13 amino acids.